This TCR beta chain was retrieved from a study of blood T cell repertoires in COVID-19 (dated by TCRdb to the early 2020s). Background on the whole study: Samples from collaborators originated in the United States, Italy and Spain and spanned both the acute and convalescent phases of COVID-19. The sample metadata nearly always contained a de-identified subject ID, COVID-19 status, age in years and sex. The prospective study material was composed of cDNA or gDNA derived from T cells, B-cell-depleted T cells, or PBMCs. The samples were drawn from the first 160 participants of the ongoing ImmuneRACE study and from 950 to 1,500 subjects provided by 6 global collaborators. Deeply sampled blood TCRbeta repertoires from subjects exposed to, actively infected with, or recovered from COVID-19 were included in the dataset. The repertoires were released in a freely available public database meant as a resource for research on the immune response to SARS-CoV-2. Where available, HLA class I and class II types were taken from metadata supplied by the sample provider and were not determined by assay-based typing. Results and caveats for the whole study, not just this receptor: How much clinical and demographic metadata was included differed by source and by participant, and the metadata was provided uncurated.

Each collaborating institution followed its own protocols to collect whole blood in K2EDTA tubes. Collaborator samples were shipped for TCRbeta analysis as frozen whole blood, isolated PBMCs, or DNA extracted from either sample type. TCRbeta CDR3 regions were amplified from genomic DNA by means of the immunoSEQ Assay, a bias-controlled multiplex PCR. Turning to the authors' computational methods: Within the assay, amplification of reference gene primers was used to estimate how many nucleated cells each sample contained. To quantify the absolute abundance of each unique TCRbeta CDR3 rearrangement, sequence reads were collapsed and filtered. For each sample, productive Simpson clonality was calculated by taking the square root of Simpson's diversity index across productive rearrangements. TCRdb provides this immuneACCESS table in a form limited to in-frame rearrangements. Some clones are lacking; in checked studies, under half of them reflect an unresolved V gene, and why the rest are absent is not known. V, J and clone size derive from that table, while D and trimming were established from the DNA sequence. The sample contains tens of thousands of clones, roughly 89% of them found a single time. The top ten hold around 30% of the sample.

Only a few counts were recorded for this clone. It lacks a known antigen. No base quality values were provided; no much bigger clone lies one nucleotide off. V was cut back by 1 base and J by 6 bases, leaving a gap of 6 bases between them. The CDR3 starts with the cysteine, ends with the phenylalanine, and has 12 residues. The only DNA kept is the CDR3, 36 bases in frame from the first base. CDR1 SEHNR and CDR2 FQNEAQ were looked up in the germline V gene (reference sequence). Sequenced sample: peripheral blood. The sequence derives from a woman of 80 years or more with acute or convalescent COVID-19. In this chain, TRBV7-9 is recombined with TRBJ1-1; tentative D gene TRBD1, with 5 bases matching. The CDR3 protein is CASSLETAEAFF. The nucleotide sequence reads TGTGCCAGCAGCTTAGAGACAGCTGAAGCTTTCTTT.